The 31 T cell receptor beta chains below all came from one sample that was sequenced in a study of OX40 agonist ivuxolimab in advanced cancers. Clones were read by immunoSEQ multiplex PCR, and TCRdb kept only the in-frame ones, dropping some. Altogether about 32,000 clones are present, roughly four fifths being singletons, with the ten largest covering about 18%. The sample was CD4+ or CD8+ T cells sorted from blood, taken in a trial of the OX40 agonist ivuxolimab. The receptors here all came from an adult with an advanced solid tumor such as melanoma, head and neck, liver or kidney cancer.

The V gene is TRBV2, the J gene TRBJ2-5; TRBD2 agrees at 7 bases. The DNA end is more similar to TRBJ2-7, so the J call may be wrong. This CDR3 spans 15 amino acids. Germline V gene sequence: CDR1 SNHLY, CDR2 FYNNEI. CDR3: CASSDRGGGPYEQYF. CDR3 nucleotide sequence: TGTGCCAGCAGTGATCGTGGCGGGGGTCCCTACGAGCAGTACTTC.

This rearrangement joins TRBV11-2 to TRBJ2-7; D may be TRBD2 (6 bases). CDR1 is SGHAT, CDR2 FQNNGV, per germline. V gave up 5 bases and J gave up 7 bases, with 18 bases separating them. CDR3 size: 14 residues. CDR3 sequence: CASSRTTRAGEQYF. The CDR3 region has the DNA TGTGCCAGCAGCCGAACGACAAGGGCGGGGGAGCAGTACTTC. Drawing the rest from reference TRBV11-2 and TRBJ2-7, the complete variable domain is EAGVAQSPRYKIIEKRQSVAFWCNPISGHATLYWYQQILGQGPKLLIQFQNNGVVDDSQLPKDRFSAERLKGVDSTLKIQPAKLEDSAVYLCASSRTTRAGEQYFGPGTRLTVT.

This clone was seen only a few times. The sample contains more than one DNA sequence encoding this CDR3. This chain links TRBV14 with TRBJ1-2; D is perhaps TRBD1 (6 bases). V gave up 4 bases and J gave up 4 bases, with 7 bases separating them. The CDR3 length is 12 residues. Germline lookup yields CDR1 SGHDN and CDR2 FVKESK. CDR3 DNA: TGTGCCAGCAGCCCAGGGGTCTATGGCTACACCTTC. This encodes CASSPGVYGYTF. Drawing the rest from reference TRBV14 and TRBJ1-2, the complete variable domain is EAGVTQFPSHSVIEKGQTVTLRCDPISGHDNLYWYRRVMGKEIKFLLHFVKESKQDESGMPNNRFLAERTGGTYSTLKVQPAELEDSGVYFCASSPGVYGYTFGSGTRLTVV.

The chain combines TRBV18 with TRBJ2-7; D is tentatively TRBD1 or TRBD2 (5 bases each). V gave up 3 bases and J gave up 5 bases, with 11 bases separating them. The CDR3 runs 13 residues. Germline lookup yields CDR1 KGHSH and CDR2 LQKENI. CDR3 DNA sequence: TGTGCCAGCTCACCCGGGACGGTAGACGAGCAGTACTTC. As protein: CASSPGTVDEQYF.

The rearrangement uses TRBV19 and TRBJ2-4; 10 bases agree with TRBD1. The CDR3 sequence is 14 residues long. V shed 7 bases and J 13 bases; nucleotides not matched to a gene: 13. Germline CDR1 and CDR2: LNHDA and SQIVND (reference sequence). CDR3 sequence (DNA): TGTGCCAGTAAGACAGGGGGCGAAGGGTCCCCGCAGTACTTC. Amino acids: CASKTGGEGSPQYF. Full variable domain (rest looked up from reference TRBV19 and TRBJ2-4): DGGITQSPKYLFRKEGQNVTLSCEQNLNHDAMYWYRQDPGQGLRLIYYSQIVNDFQKGDIAEGYSVSREKKESFPLTVTSAQKNPTAFYLCASKTGGEGSPQYFGAGTRLSVL.

The chain recombines TRBV7-2 with TRBJ2-1; D gene ambiguous. Germline V gene lookup returns CDR1 SGHTA and CDR2 FQGNSA. Trimming pared 5 bases from V and 6 bases from J, leaving 11 bases between. The CDR3 spans 13 residues. Here the CDR3 reads CASSQTNFNEQFF. In DNA, the CDR3 is TGTGCCAGCAGCCAGACCAACTTCAATGAGCAGTTCTTC.

Comments on this clone: An end of the junction does not agree with germline; a read error may underlie this. At the DNA level, this CDR3 is encoded by other sequences in the same sample as well. The V gene is TRBV28, the J gene TRBJ1-3; 7 nucleotides align to TRBD1. The CDR3 sequence is 15 residues long. Germline V lookup: CDR1 MDHEN, CDR2 SYDVKM. The CDR3 reads CASSSYGTEGNTIYF. The CDR3 DNA follows: TGTGCCAGTAGTTCTTACGGGACAGAGGGAAACACCATATATTTT.

CDR3 protein: CAWYTGGGYGYTF. The CDR3 bases are TGTGCCTGGTATACAGGGGGCGGCTATGGCTACACCTTC. The chain uses TRBV30 and TRBJ1-2; 9 bases are a match to TRBD1. Losses at the gene ends were 5 bases for V and 4 bases for J; bases not matched to a gene: 5. The germline CDR1 and CDR2 sequences are GTSNPN and SVGIG (reference sequence). This CDR3 is 13 amino acids long.

CDR3 bases: TGTGCCAGCAGTTACTCCGGGACAGGGGGCAATCAGCCCCAGCATTTT. Translating gives CASSYSGTGGNQPQHF. This chain joins TRBV6-6 and TRBJ1-5, with TRBD1 matching over 10 bases. There are 16 residues in the CDR3. CDR1 is MNHNY, CDR2 SVGAGI, per germline (reference sequence). V gave up 0 bases and J gave up 2 bases; unmatched junction bases: 1.

The chain links TRBV20-1 to TRBJ1-2; unclear D gene. Germline CDR1 is DFQATT and CDR2 is SNEGSKA (reference sequence). V gave up 3 bases and J gave up 8 bases, with 7 bases separating them. This CDR3 spans 10 amino acids. CDR3 DNA: TGCAGTGCTAGGAGTGAGGGCTACACCTTC. Translation: CSARSEGYTF.

The chain employs TRBV2 and TRBJ2-3; D call uncertain. Trimming stripped 10 bases from V and 0 bases from J, with 14 bases between. This CDR3 region has 14 residues. From germline, CDR1 is SNHLY and CDR2 FYNNEI. As DNA, the CDR3 is TGTGCCACTTTATCAATGTACAGCACAGATACGCAGTATTTT. This encodes CATLSMYSTDTQYF.

V gene TRBV7-2 combines with J gene TRBJ2-4; D is unresolved. Germline CDR1 reads SGHTA; CDR2 reads FQGNSA. This CDR3 is 16 amino acids long. The V end lost 5 bases, the J end lost 2 bases, and 16 bases lay between the germline ends. The CDR3 DNA follows: TGTGCCAGCAGCCCCCGGCACTGGCGGTCCAAAAACATTCAGTACTTC. This translates into CASSPRHWRSKNIQYF.

This clone was recorded once. The V call is TRBV18, the J call TRBJ2-3; either TRBD1 or TRBD2 may fit D (5 bases each). Trimming shortened V by 6 bases and J by 2 bases, and 15 bases separated the two germline ends. Germline CDR1 is KGHSH and CDR2 is LQKENI. The CDR3 is made up of 15 amino acids. CDR3 loop: CASSLRDAATDTQYF. In nucleotides, the CDR3 is TGTGCCAGCTCGCTCCGGGACGCAGCCACAGATACGCAGTATTTT.

This clone was detected once. The rearrangement links TRBV5-4 to TRBJ2-7; 10 bases map to TRBD1. Germline V lookup: CDR1 SGHNT, CDR2 YYREEE (reference sequence). With V trimmed by 3 bases and J by 5 bases, 2 bases remained unmatched. The CDR3 runs to 13 residues. The chain's CDR3 is CASSSDRGHEQYF. CDR3 coding DNA: TGTGCCAGCAGCTCCGACAGGGGGCACGAGCAGTACTTC.

In its sample, this clone was seen once. The chain couples TRBV5-4 to TRBJ2-1; 7 nucleotides line up with TRBD2. Germline CDR1 SGHNT, CDR2 YYREEE (reference sequence). The J segment lost 3 bases and the V segment lost 0 bases, leaving 6 bases of the junction unmatched. CDR3 size: 16 residues. The chain's CDR3 is CASSLGYASGYNEQFF. The CDR3 bases are TGTGCCAGCAGCTTGGGGTATGCTAGCGGCTACAATGAGCAGTTCTTC.

The CDR3, as DNA: TGTGCCAGTAGCCTTCATCCTAGTTTTAGCGCGCACGAGCAGTACTTC. Protein sequence: CASSLHPSFSAHEQYF. V is TRBV19 and J is TRBJ2-5; D possibly corresponds to TRBD2 (5 bases). The DNA end favors TRBJ2-7, so the J call may be wrong. Germline lookup yields CDR1 LNHDA and CDR2 SQIVND (reference sequence). This CDR3 spans 16 amino acids.

This clone occurred a few times. The chain has TRBV4-1 and TRBJ2-7; no clear D. The CDR3 loop spans 15 amino acids. V shed 3 bases and J shed 7 bases, with 19 bases lying between them. Germline CDR1 MGHRA, CDR2 YSYEKL. The CDR3 here is CASSHPSSQVEEQYF. The CDR3 DNA follows: TGCGCCAGCAGCCACCCCTCGAGTCAGGTGGAAGAGCAGTACTTC.

For the CDR3, the DNA is TGCAGCGTTGAAGAGTCACGGACCGGGAGGAGAAATGGCTACACCTTC. It specifies CSVEESRTGRRNGYTF. The V call is TRBV29-1, the J call TRBJ1-2; no firm D call. The CDR3 spans 16 residues. With 0 bases removed from V and 6 bases from J, the gap between germline ends came to 20 bases. Germline assignment: CDR1 SQVTM and CDR2 ANQGSEA.

This clone was counted once. The chain uses TRBV2 and TRBJ1-1; D remains unclear. V was clipped by 3 bases and J by 2 bases, with 13 bases between them. CDR1 is SNHLY, CDR2 FYNNEI, per germline. CDR3 size: 15 residues. This CDR3 reads CASSDRTPPNTEAFF. The CDR3 DNA follows: TGTGCCAGCAGTGACCGGACCCCCCCTAACACTGAAGCTTTCTTT.

This chain connects TRBV9 to TRBJ2-3; perhaps TRBD2 as D (6 bases). The germline V and J ends were trimmed by 3 bases and 2 bases, with 10 bases remaining between them. Germline V CDR1 and CDR2: SGDLS, YYNGEE. The CDR3 loop spans 14 amino acids. The CDR3 region has the DNA TGTGCCAGCAGCGGACCGGACTACACAGATACGCAGTATTTT. It yields the protein CASSGPDYTDTQYF. Full variable domain (outside the CDR3, taken from reference TRBV9 and TRBJ2-3): DSGVTQTPKHLITATGQRVTLRCSPRSGDLSVYWYQQSLDQGLQFLIQYYNGEERAKGNILERFSAQQFPDLHSELNLSSLELGDSALYFCASSGPDYTDTQYFGPGTRLTVL.

The sample holds one count of this clone. The V call is TRBV5-4, the J call TRBJ2-5; 7 positions agree with TRBD2. The V segment lost 4 bases and the J segment 5 bases; nucleotides outside the gene matches: 2. CDR1 and CDR2 from the germline V gene are SGHNT and YYREEE (reference sequence). The CDR3 runs to 12 residues. The CDR3 region has the DNA TGTGCCAGCAGCCGGGGGGTGGAGACCCAGTACTTC. This gives the protein CASSRGVETQYF. Based on the CDR3 plus reference TRBV5-4 and TRBJ2-5, the full variable domain is ETGVTQSPTHLIKTRGQQVTLRCSSQSGHNTVSWYQQALGQGPQFIFQYYREEENGRGNFPPRFSGLQFPNYSSELNVNALELDDSALYLCASSRGVETQYFGPGTRLLVL.

The chain employs TRBV28 and TRBJ2-5; 12 bases fit TRBD1. Germline-derived CDR1 and CDR2 are MDHEN and SYDVKM. This CDR3 contains 16 residues. After removal of 5 bases from V and 5 bases from J, the junction contained 9 bases not matched to a gene. In nucleotides, the CDR3 is TGTGCCAGCAGTGCATACGGGACAGGGGGCATGGAGACCCAGTACTTC. The encoded protein is CASSAYGTGGMETQYF.

The V gene is TRBV13, the J gene TRBJ1-5; the match to TRBD1 covers 10 bases. The CDR3 is 15 residues long. The germline V gene has CDR1 PRHDT and CDR2 FYEKMQ (reference sequence). Unmatched junction bases numbered 5, after V lost 5 bases and J lost 4 bases. Here the CDR3 reads CASSTGTGVNQPQHF. CDR3 nucleotides: TGTGCCAGCAGCACCGGGACAGGGGTAAATCAGCCCCAGCATTTT. The full variable domain, completed using reference TRBV13 and TRBJ1-5, is AAGVIQSPRHLIKEKRETATLKCYPIPRHDTVYWYQQGPGQDPQFLISFYEKMQSDKGSIPDRFSAQQFSDYHSELNMSSLELGDSALYFCASSTGTGVNQPQHFGDGTRLSIL.

As DNA, the CDR3 is TGTGCCACCACAAATTCAGGGGGAATTCAGCCCCAGCATTTT. Translated: CATTNSGGIQPQHF. The chain carries TRBV6-6 and TRBJ1-5; 7 nucleotides agree with TRBD1. CDR1 is MNHNY, CDR2 SVGAGI, per germline (reference sequence). With V trimmed by 10 bases and J by 6 bases, 12 bases remained unmatched. The CDR3 is 14 amino acids.

The CDR3 is CASRFSARCHEQYF. The DNA for the CDR3 is TGTGCAAGTCGCTTCTCAGCCAGGTGCCACGAGCAGTACTTC. The chain links TRBV12-2 to TRBJ2-7; the table's D gene call, TRBD1, was not cross checked with the DNA. TRBV12-2 is recorded as a pseudogene. The CDR3 consists of 14 residues.

The gene calls are TRBV2 and TRBJ2-5; no clear D gene. The DNA end favors TRBJ2-7, so the J call may be wrong. Germline V CDR1 and CDR2: SNHLY, FYNNEI. This CDR3 comprises 11 residues. CDR3 region: CASSEDAEQYF. In DNA, the CDR3 is TGTGCCAGCAGTGAAGACGCCGAGCAGTACTTC.

V and J are TRBV5-1 and TRBJ2-1; 10 bases align to TRBD2. This CDR3 region has 17 residues. Germline CDR1 is SGHRS and CDR2 is YFSETQ. J was trimmed by 4 bases and V by 0 bases; bases with no gene match: 7. In DNA form, the CDR3 reads TGCGCCAGCAGCTTGGGAGCGGGGGGGCAGGTTTACAATGAGCAGTTCTTC. Translated: CASSLGAGGQVYNEQFF.

The rearrangement joins TRBV5-1 to TRBJ1-6; D is perhaps TRBD1 (5 bases). Germline CDR1 SGHRS, CDR2 YFSETQ. The CDR3 consists of 16 residues. V was shortened by 4 bases and J by 6 bases, with 17 bases between the two germline ends. The CDR3 loop reads CASSEGAYMGNSPLHF. The CDR3 DNA reads TGCGCCAGCAGCGAAGGGGCTTATATGGGTAATTCACCCCTCCACTTT.

The rearrangement joins TRBV19 to TRBJ1-3; possibly TRBD1 for D (6 bases). Germline lookup yields CDR1 LNHDA and CDR2 SQIVND (reference sequence). The germline V and J ends were trimmed by 3 bases and 0 bases, with 12 bases remaining between them. CDR3 length: 16 amino acids. CDR3 in amino acids: CASSMNRANSGNTIYF. Written as DNA, the CDR3 is TGTGCCAGTAGTATGAACAGGGCCAACTCTGGAAACACCATATATTTT.

The J gene is TRBJ2-3, the V gene TRBV28; D ambiguous. Trimming removed 3 bases from V and 4 bases from J, with 5 bases in between. Germline V CDR1 and CDR2: MDHEN, SYDVKM. This CDR3 is built from 12 residues. CDR3 bases: TGTGCCAGCAGTTTTTCCGCAGATACGCAGTATTTT. This codes for CASSFSADTQYF.

This rearrangement joins TRBV19 to TRBJ2-3, with 9 bases aligning to TRBD1. This CDR3 region has 16 residues. Germline CDR1 LNHDA, CDR2 SQIVND (reference sequence). With V trimmed by 6 bases and J by 3 bases, 10 bases remained unmatched. The chain's CDR3 is CASSAPGQGKTDTQYF. CDR3 bases: TGTGCCAGTAGCGCACCGGGACAGGGAAAAACAGATACGCAGTATTTT.